This T cell receptor (beta chain) is from a study of blood T cell repertoires in COVID-19. Produced via immunoSEQ multiplex PCR; TCRdb's table is partial and in-frame only. The data contain 130,000 to 150,000 clones, around 81% of them seen just once; the ten biggest clones take up roughly 13%. The CDR3 totals 14 residues. The ends were cut back, 3 bases at V and 9 bases at J, with 15 bases in the middle. Germline CDR1 SGHTA, CDR2 FQGTGA. Specimen: peripheral blood. The receptor comes from a man aged 55-75 years with active or convalescent COVID-19. V and J are TRBV7-3 and TRBJ2-1; maybe TRBD2 (6 bases). The CDR3, as DNA: TGTGCCAGCAGCTTGTCCCGGGAGAGAGGTGAGCAGTTCTTC. Residues: CASSLSRERGEQFF.